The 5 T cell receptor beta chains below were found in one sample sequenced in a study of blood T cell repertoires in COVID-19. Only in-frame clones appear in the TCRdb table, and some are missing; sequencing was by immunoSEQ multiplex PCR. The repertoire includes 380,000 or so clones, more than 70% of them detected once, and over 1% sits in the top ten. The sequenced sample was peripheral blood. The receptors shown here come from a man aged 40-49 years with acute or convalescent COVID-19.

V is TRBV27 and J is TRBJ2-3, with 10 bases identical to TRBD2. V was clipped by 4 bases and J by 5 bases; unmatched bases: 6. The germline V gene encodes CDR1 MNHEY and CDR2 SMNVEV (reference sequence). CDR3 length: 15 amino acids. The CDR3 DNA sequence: TGTGCCAGCAGTTCTTTTCCTAGCGGGAGAGATACGCAGTATTTT. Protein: CASSSFPSGRDTQYF.

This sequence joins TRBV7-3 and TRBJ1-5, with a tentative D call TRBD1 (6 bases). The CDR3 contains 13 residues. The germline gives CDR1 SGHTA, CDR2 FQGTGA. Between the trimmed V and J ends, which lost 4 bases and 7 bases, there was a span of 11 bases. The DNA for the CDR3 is TGTGCCAGCAGCTCGGACAGAGCGCAGCCCCAGCATTTT. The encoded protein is CASSSDRAQPQHF.

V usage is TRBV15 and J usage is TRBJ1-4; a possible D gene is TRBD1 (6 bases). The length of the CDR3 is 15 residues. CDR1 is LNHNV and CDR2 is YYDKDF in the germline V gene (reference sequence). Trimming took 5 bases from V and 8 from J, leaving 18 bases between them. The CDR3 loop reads CATSSNRATGEKLFF. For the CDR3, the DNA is TGTGCCACCAGCTCCAACAGGGCCACCGGGGAAAAACTGTTTTTT.

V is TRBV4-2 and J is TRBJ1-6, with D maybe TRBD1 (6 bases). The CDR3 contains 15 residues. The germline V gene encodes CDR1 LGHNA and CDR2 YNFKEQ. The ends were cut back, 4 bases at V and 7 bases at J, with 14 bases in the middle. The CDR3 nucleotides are TGTGCCAGCAGCCGCACAGGGATCGGCAATTCACCCCTCCACTTT. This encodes CASSRTGIGNSPLHF.

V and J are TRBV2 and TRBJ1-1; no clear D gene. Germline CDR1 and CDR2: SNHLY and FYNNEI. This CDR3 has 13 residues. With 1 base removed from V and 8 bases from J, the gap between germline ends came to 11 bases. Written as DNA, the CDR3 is TGTGCCAGCAGTGAAGGGAGGGTTAGGGAAGCTTTCTTT. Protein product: CASSEGRVREAFF.